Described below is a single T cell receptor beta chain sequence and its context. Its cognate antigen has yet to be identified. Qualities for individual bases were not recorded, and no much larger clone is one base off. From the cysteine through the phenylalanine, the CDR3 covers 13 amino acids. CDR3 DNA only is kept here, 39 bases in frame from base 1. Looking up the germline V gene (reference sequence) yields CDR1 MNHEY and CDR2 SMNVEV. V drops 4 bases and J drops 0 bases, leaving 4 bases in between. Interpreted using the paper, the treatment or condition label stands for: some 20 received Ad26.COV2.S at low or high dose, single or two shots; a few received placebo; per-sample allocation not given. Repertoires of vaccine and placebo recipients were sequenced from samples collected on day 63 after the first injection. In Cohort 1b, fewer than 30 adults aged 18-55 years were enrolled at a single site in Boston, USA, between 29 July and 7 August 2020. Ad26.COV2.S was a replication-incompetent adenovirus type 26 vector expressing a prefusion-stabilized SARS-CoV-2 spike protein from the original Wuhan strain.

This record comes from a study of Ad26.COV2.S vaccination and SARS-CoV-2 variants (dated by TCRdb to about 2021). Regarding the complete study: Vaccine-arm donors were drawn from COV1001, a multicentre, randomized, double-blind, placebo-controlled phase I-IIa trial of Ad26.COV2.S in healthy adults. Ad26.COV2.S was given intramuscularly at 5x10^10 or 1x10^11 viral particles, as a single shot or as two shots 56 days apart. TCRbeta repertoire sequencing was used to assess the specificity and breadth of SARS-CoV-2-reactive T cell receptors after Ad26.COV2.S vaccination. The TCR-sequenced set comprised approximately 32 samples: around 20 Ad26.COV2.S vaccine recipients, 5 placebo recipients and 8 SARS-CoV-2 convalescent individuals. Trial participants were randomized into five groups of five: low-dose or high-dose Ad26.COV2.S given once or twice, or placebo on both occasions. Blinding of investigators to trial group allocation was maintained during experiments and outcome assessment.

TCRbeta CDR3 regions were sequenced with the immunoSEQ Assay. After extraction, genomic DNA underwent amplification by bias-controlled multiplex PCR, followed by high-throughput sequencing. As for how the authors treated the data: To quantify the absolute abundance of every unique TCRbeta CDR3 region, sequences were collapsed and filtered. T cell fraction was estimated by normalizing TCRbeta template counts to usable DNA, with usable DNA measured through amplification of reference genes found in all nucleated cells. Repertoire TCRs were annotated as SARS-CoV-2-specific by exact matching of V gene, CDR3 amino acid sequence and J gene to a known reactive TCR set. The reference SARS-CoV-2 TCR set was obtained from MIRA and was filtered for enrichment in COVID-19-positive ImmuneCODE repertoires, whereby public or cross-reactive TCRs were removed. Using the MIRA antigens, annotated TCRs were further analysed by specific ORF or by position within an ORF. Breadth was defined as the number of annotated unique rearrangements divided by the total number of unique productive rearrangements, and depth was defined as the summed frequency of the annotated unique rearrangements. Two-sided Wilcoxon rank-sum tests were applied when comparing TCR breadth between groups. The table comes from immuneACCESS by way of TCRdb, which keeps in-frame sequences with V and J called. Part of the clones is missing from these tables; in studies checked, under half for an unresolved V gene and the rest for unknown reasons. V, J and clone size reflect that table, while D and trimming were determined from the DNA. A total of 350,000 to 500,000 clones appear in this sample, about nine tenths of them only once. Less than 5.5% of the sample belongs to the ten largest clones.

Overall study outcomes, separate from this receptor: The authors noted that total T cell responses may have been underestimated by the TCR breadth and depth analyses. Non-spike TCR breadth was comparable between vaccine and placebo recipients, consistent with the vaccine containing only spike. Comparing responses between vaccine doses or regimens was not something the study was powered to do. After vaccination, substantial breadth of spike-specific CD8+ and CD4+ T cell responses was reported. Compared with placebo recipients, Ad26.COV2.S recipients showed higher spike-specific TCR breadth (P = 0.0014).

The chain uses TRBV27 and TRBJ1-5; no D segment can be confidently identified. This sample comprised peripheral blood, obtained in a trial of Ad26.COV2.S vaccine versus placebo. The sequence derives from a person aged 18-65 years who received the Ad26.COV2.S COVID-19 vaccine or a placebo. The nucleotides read TGTGCCAGCAGTTGGGGTAGCAATCAGCCCCAGCATTTT. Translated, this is CASSWGSNQPQHF.